Each of the 27 T cell receptor beta chains below was sequenced from the same sample in a study of OX40 agonist ivuxolimab in advanced cancers. The assay was immunoSEQ multiplex PCR, and TCRdb's table has in-frame clones only and misses some. This sample has approximately 58,000 clones, with approximately 84% found just once. Sequencing was performed on CD4+ or CD8+ T cells sorted from blood, taken in a trial of the OX40 agonist ivuxolimab. These receptors all come from an adult with an advanced solid tumor such as melanoma, head and neck, liver or kidney cancer.

V and J are TRBV28 and TRBJ2-7, with 7 bases fitting TRBD1. The CDR3 length is 16 residues. CDR1 and CDR2 from the germline V gene are MDHEN and SYDVKM. The ends lost 6 bases at V and 0 bases at J; junction bases unmatched: 11. DNA for the CDR3: TGTGCCAGCAGCCCACTAAAGACAGGGTACTCCTACGAGCAGTACTTC. Translating gives CASSPLKTGYSYEQYF.

Written as DNA, the CDR3 is TGTGCCAGCAGCCCAAATAGCGGAGAGCAGTACTTC. This translates into CASSPNSGEQYF. The chain recombines TRBV7-9 with TRBJ2-7, with D possibly TRBD2 on 6 matching bases. This CDR3 contains 12 residues. V was clipped by 5 bases and J by 7 bases, with 12 bases between them. Germline V gives CDR1 SEHNR, CDR2 FQNEAQ (reference sequence).

The chain employs TRBV7-9 and TRBJ2-5, with D unclear. Germline loops: CDR1 SEHNR, CDR2 FQNEAQ (reference sequence). This CDR3 has 15 amino acids. V lost 3 bases and J 2 bases, leaving 13 bases between the germline ends. CDR3 residues: CASSLQDSIQETQYF. DNA for the CDR3: TGTGCCAGCAGCTTGCAGGATTCTATACAAGAGACCCAGTACTTC.

This clone has only one observation. The chain recombines TRBV25-1 with TRBJ1-2; TRBD1 aligns across 8 bases. CDR3 length equals 15 residues. Trimming removed 4 bases from V and 3 bases from J; junction bases left unmatched: 7. The germline V gene has CDR1 MGHDK and CDR2 SYGVNS. The CDR3 DNA reads as TGTGCCAGCAGTGCACAAAACAGGGGGGACTATGGCTACACCTTC. It codes for CASSAQNRGDYGYTF.

V and J are TRBV19 and TRBJ2-3; 7 nucleotides align to TRBD2. The V segment lost 2 bases and the J segment 5 bases; nucleotides outside the gene matches: 7. The CDR3 runs to 15 residues. Germline CDR1 is LNHDA and CDR2 is SQIVND (reference sequence). CDR3 residues: CASSILAGAGDTQYF. The CDR3 bases are TGTGCCAGTAGTATACTCGCGGGAGCGGGAGATACGCAGTATTTT.

The V gene is TRBV19, the J gene TRBJ1-5; D is unclear. Trimming shortened V by 8 bases and J by 7 bases, and 18 bases separated the two germline ends. CDR1 is LNHDA, CDR2 SQIVND, per germline (reference sequence). There are 14 residues in the CDR3. The CDR3 nucleotides read TGTGCCAGTGCCGTCGAAGGGTCGCGGCAGCCCCAGCATTTT. As protein: CASAVEGSRQPQHF.

This rearrangement joins TRBV11-2 to TRBJ1-2; TRBD1 aligns across 7 bases. This CDR3 comprises 15 residues. The J segment lost 7 bases and the V segment lost 0 bases, leaving 8 bases of the junction unmatched. Germline V CDR1 and CDR2: SGHAT, FQNNGV. This chain's CDR3 is CASSLDIGQVLGYTF. The CDR3 DNA is TGTGCCAGCAGCTTAGATATCGGACAGGTTCTTGGCTACACCTTC.

This chain joins TRBV2 and TRBJ2-3, with a weak D call TRBD2 (6 bases). The germline V and J ends were trimmed by 9 bases and 1 base, with 20 bases remaining between them. The germline gives CDR1 SNHLY, CDR2 FYNNEI. This CDR3 has 16 amino acids. DNA of the CDR3: TGTGCCAGAACTGACCGACTAGTCGGGGGCACAGATACGCAGTATTTT. Protein: CARTDRLVGGTDTQYF.

The rearrangement joins TRBV6-5 to TRBJ2-3; 8 bases agree with TRBD2. CDR1 and CDR2 (germline): MNHEY, SVGAGI. The CDR3 runs to 14 residues. Losses at the gene ends were 6 bases for V and 4 bases for J; bases not matched to a gene: 6. CDR3 sequence reads: CASRLGLGSDTQYF. The CDR3 DNA reads TGTGCCAGCAGGCTGGGACTAGGCTCAGATACGCAGTATTTT.

This clone was detected once. The gene calls are TRBV19 and TRBJ2-2; TRBD1 might be the D (5 bases). This CDR3 has 13 residues. Trimming removed 11 bases at V and 8 bases at J, with 18 bases between. In germline, CDR1 is LNHDA, CDR2 SQIVND (reference sequence). CDR3 residues: CASQGAYRGELFF. The CDR3 DNA reads TGTGCCTCGCAAGGGGCCTATCGGGGGGAGCTGTTTTTT. The entire variable domain, with the rest obtained from reference TRBV19 and TRBJ2-2, is as follows: DGGITQSPKYLFRKEGQNVTLSCEQNLNHDAMYWYRQDPGQGLRLIYYSQIVNDFQKGDIAEGYSVSREKKESFPLTVTSAQKNPTAFYLCASQGAYRGELFFGEGSRLTVL.

The DNA of the CDR3 is TGCGCCAGCAGCACCGGGACTACCCTTTGGGCCCAAGAGACCCAGTACTTC. Translation gives CASSTGTTLWAQETQYF. This chain links TRBV5-1 with TRBJ2-5; 7 bases are shared with TRBD2. Germline V gene lookup returns CDR1 SGHRS and CDR2 YFSETQ. This CDR3 is 17 amino acids long. V shed 4 bases and J 1 base; nucleotides not matched to a gene: 13.

This clone was counted a single time. The chain recombines TRBV19 with TRBJ2-5, with no clear D. Trimming removed 5 bases from V and 3 bases from J, with 7 bases in between. The CDR3 loop spans 12 amino acids. The V gene's germline CDR1 is LNHDA and CDR2 SQIVND (reference sequence). The chain's CDR3 is CASSAQKETQYF. The CDR3 DNA reads TGTGCCAGTAGTGCTCAAAAAGAGACCCAGTACTTC. The whole variable domain, remainder taken from reference TRBV19 and TRBJ2-5, is DGGITQSPKYLFRKEGQNVTLSCEQNLNHDAMYWYRQDPGQGLRLIYYSQIVNDFQKGDIAEGYSVSREKKESFPLTVTSAQKNPTAFYLCASSAQKETQYFGPGTRLLVL.

The chain joins TRBV14 to TRBJ2-7; D is unresolved. The CDR3 has 12 residues. Germline V gives CDR1 SGHDN, CDR2 FVKESK. V lost 4 bases and J lost 3, with 7 bases in between. The CDR3 loop is CASSLVDYEQYF. The CDR3 nucleotides read TGTGCCAGCAGCCTCGTCGACTACGAGCAGTACTTC.

DNA of the CDR3: TGCAGCCACCCGGGCCTCGGGGTAGGTAACATTCAGTACTTC. Its protein product is CSHPGLGVGNIQYF. V and J are TRBV29-1 and TRBJ2-4, with TRBD2 as a possible D gene (5 bases). V lost 8 bases and J 7 bases, leaving 21 bases between the germline ends. Germline V gene lookup returns CDR1 SQVTM and CDR2 ANQGSEA. The CDR3 has 14 residues.

CDR3 loop: CASSLTGAYEQYF. The CDR3 nucleotides read TGTGCCAGCAGCCTGACAGGGGCCTACGAGCAGTACTTC. The rearrangement joins TRBV7-2 to TRBJ2-7; 8 bases fit TRBD1. There are 13 residues in the CDR3. Germline CDR1 is SGHTA and CDR2 is FQGNSA. The ends lost 5 bases at V and 2 bases at J; junction bases unmatched: 2. Together with reference TRBV7-2 and TRBJ2-7, the CDR3 gives the full variable domain: GAGVSQSPSNKVTEKGKDVELRCDPISGHTALYWYRQSLGQGLEFLIYFQGNSAPDKSGLPSDRFSAERTGGSVSTLTIQRTQQEDSAVYLCASSLTGAYEQYFGPGTRLTVT.

The chain joins TRBV9 to TRBJ2-7, with D tentatively TRBD1 (6 bases). Looked up from germline, CDR1 is SGDLS and CDR2 is YYNGEE. The CDR3 length is 15 residues. Deletions cut 4 bases from V and 5 bases from J, with 19 bases between. The CDR3 sequence is CASSPQGRSMDEQYF. The CDR3 nucleotides read TGTGCCAGCAGCCCTCAGGGGAGAAGCATGGACGAGCAGTACTTC.

The chain employs TRBV6-5 and TRBJ2-1, with D hard to call. The germline V and J ends were trimmed by 2 bases and 4 bases, with 6 bases remaining between them. The CDR3 length is 13 residues. The germline gives CDR1 MNHEY, CDR2 SVGAGI. DNA of the CDR3: TGTGCCAGCAGTTACGGACGGTACAATGAGCAGTTCTTC. Protein product: CASSYGRYNEQFF.

This chain connects TRBV6-1 to TRBJ2-3; no reliable D call. This CDR3 is 16 amino acids long. V was trimmed by 1 base and J by 0 bases, leaving 11 bases between them. Germline CDR1 MNHNS, CDR2 SASEGT. The CDR3 bases are TGTGCCAGCAGTGAAGAGTGGGTGAGAAGCACAGATACGCAGTATTTT. It specifies CASSEEWVRSTDTQYF.

The V and J genes are TRBV30 and TRBJ1-3; D unresolved. Per the germline V gene, CDR1 is GTSNPN and CDR2 is SVGIG (reference sequence). This CDR3 is built from 12 residues. V lost 3 bases to trimming and J lost 3 bases, with 6 bases between them. The CDR3 DNA sequence: TGTGCCTGGAGCGCAGTTGGAAACACCATATATTTT. This gives the protein CAWSAVGNTIYF.

Only one count was recorded for this clone. CDR3 nucleotide sequence: TGTGCCAGCAGTGAGAGGGAAGGGGGCGAGCAGTACTTC. It specifies CASSEREGGEQYF. The chain employs TRBV6-4 and TRBJ2-7, with D possibly TRBD1 on 6 matching bases. The V end lost 3 bases, the J end lost 6 bases, and 12 bases lay between the germline ends. The germline CDR1 and CDR2 sequences are MRHNA and SNTAGT. The CDR3 has 13 amino acids.

This chain links TRBV5-5 with TRBJ1-4; weak D call: TRBD1 (5 bases). The CDR3 loop spans 15 amino acids. Between the trimmed V and J ends, which lost 3 bases and 0 bases, there was a span of 9 bases. Germline V gene lookup returns CDR1 SGHKS and CDR2 YYEKEE (reference sequence). CDR3 amino acids: CASSSWTTTNEKLFF. DNA of the CDR3: TGTGCCAGCAGCTCATGGACAACAACTAATGAAAAACTGTTTTTT.

CDR3 in amino acids: CASSLRFGLHEQYF. CDR3 coding DNA: TGTGCCAGCAGCTTACGATTCGGGCTGCACGAGCAGTACTTC. The chain uses TRBV5-4 and TRBJ2-7; D remains unclear. CDR1 is SGHNT, CDR2 YYREEE, per germline (reference sequence). The CDR3 spans 14 residues. With 2 bases removed from V and 5 bases from J, the gap between germline ends came to 14 bases.

V and J are TRBV28 and TRBJ2-3; 9 bases line up with TRBD1. V shed 5 bases and J 0 bases; nucleotides not matched to a gene: 6. There are 16 residues in the CDR3. Germline loops: CDR1 MDHEN, CDR2 SYDVKM. The CDR3 protein is CASSPGQGRSTDTQYF. CDR3 sequence (DNA): TGTGCCAGCAGTCCAGGACAGGGGCGCAGCACAGATACGCAGTATTTT.

V and J are TRBV7-8 and TRBJ1-4, with D possibly being TRBD1 (5 bases). Germline CDR1 is SGHVS and CDR2 is FQNEAQ. The CDR3 consists of 14 residues. Trimming took off 3 bases at V and 6 bases at J, with 11 bases between the two ends. The CDR3 reads CASSFFLGDEKLFF. The DNA for the CDR3 is TGTGCCAGCAGCTTTTTCCTGGGGGATGAAAAACTGTTTTTT.

The V gene is TRBV30, the J gene TRBJ2-5; possibly TRBD2 for D (6 bases). The CDR3 runs 13 residues. The V end was cut by 3 bases, the J end by 4 bases, with 12 bases between. Germline V gives CDR1 GTSNPN, CDR2 SVGIG (reference sequence). The CDR3 nucleotides are TGTGCCTGGAGGCCGGGGGTGGGAGAGACCCAGTACTTC. Translating gives CAWRPGVGETQYF.

This clone was observed a handful of times. The chain employs TRBV11-2 and TRBJ1-2; D may be TRBD1 (5 bases). V gave up 5 bases and J gave up 8 bases, with 12 bases separating them. Germline assignment: CDR1 SGHAT and CDR2 FQNNGV. The CDR3 has 12 residues. CDR3 protein: CASSGAGMGYTF. Written as DNA, the CDR3 is TGTGCCAGCAGCGGAGCAGGGATGGGCTACACCTTC.

About this clone: At one boundary the junction diverges from the germline segment, which might be a read error. The rearrangement joins TRBV27 to TRBJ2-5; the match to TRBD1 covers 8 bases. The CDR3 consists of 15 residues. CDR1 is MNHEY, CDR2 SMNVEV, per germline (reference sequence). The CDR3 spells CASSSGQGVLEAQYF. In DNA form, the CDR3 reads TGTGCCAGCAGTTCAGGACAGGGCGTTCTAGAGGCCCAGTACTTC.